These 2 T cell receptor beta chains originate from one sample sequenced in a study of blood T cell repertoires in COVID-19. The data were produced by immunoSEQ multiplex PCR, yet TCRdb's version contains in-frame clones alone and is incomplete. The sample holds roughly 57,000 clones, 89% seen once. The material sequenced was peripheral blood. The receptors were sampled from a human donor in a cohort sampled during active COVID-19.

The chain couples TRBV4-1 to TRBJ1-5; weak D call: TRBD1 (5 bases). The germline CDR1 and CDR2 sequences are MGHRA and YSYEKL. The CDR3 runs to 15 residues. The V end lost 1 base, the J end lost 5 bases, and 12 bases lay between the germline ends. This CDR3 is CASSQGYRYDQPQHF. In nucleotides, the CDR3 is TGCGCCAGCAGCCAAGGATACAGGTATGATCAGCCCCAGCATTTT.

The V and J genes are TRBV12-3 or TRBV12-4 and TRBJ2-1; tentatively, D is TRBD1 (6 bases). The CDR3 totals 11 residues. The germline V and J ends were trimmed by 2 bases and 14 bases, with 10 bases remaining between them. The CDR3 here is CASSLRRGKFF. CDR3 coding DNA: TGTGCCAGCAGTTTACGCAGGGGCAAGTTCTTC.